The T cell receptor (beta chain) under discussion was sequenced for a study of blood T cell repertoires in COVID-19. At the level of the study: PBMCs, B-cell-depleted T cells, or T cells were the source of the cDNA or gDNA that made up the material.

Trimming pared 6 bases from V and 3 bases from J, leaving 6 bases between. The CDR3 has 11 amino acids. From germline, CDR1 is SQVTM and CDR2 ANQGSEA. Methods used by the authors: Counts of nucleated cells, estimated from reference gene primer amplification, were obtained. Profiled with immunoSEQ multiplex PCR; TCRdb holds only in-frame clones, not every one. V and J calls and clone size are copied from that table; D and trimming were computed from the DNA. Seen here are over 200,000 clones, about 87% observed once, and the top ten hold 2.3%. This receptor was identified in a woman in her forties or fifties with acute or convalescent COVID-19. Sequencing was carried out using peripheral blood. The genes are TRBV29-1 and TRBJ2-1; D is possibly TRBD2 (5 bases). The CDR3: CSVSGYNEQFF. The CDR3 coding sequence is TGCAGCGTGAGCGGCTACAATGAGCAGTTCTTC.